This TCR beta chain derives from a study of blood T cell repertoires in COVID-19. Overall study context: Samples of COVID-19 (acute and convalescent) were obtained from the United States, Italy and Spain. From T cells, B-cell-depleted T cells, or PBMCs came the material, which was cDNA or gDNA.

In the original analysis: Amplification from reference gene primers served as the basis for estimated nucleated cell counts. Produced via immunoSEQ multiplex PCR; TCRdb's table is partial and in-frame only. V and J calls and clone size are copied from that table; D and trimming were computed from the DNA. The sample includes about 180,000 clones, less than 90% of them seen just once. Germline V lookup: CDR1 MNHEY, CDR2 SMNVEV (reference sequence). Deletions cut 6 bases from V and 1 base from J, with 24 bases between. The CDR3 has 18 amino acids. The sequenced material came from peripheral blood. This chain connects TRBV27 to TRBJ1-1; weak D call: TRBD1 (6 bases). This receptor was obtained from a woman in her sixties or seventies with COVID-19, enrolled during active disease. Here the CDR3 DNA reads TGTGCCAGCAGACGTGTCGCCGTCTCACAGGGTCCGAACACTGAAGCTTTCTTT. Its translation: CASRRVAVSQGPNTEAFF.